This TCR beta chain was sequenced during a study of shared clonotypes between healthy human individuals. Naive CD8 cells were CD45RO-negative, positively selected for CCR7, excluding terminally differentiated effector memory CD45RA+ cells. The assay was immunoSEQ multiplex PCR, and TCRdb's table has in-frame clones only and misses some. The table lists about 600,000 clones, nearly 97% of them singletons, with 0.09% to 0.13% in the top ten. In the case of this clone: Other DNA sequences in this sample translate to the same CDR3.

The clonotype comes from a woman in her twenties or thirties in good health. The sequencing input was naive CD8+ T cells sorted from blood.

This chain's CDR3 is CASSLYRAGELFF. The CDR3 region has the DNA TGTGCCAGCAGCCTATACAGGGCCGGGGAGCTGTTTTTT. This sequence joins TRBV28 and TRBJ2-2, with a tentative D call TRBD1 (6 bases). The ends were cut back, 6 bases at V and 6 bases at J, with 11 bases in the middle. Germline assignment: CDR1 MDHEN and CDR2 SYDVKM. CDR3 length equals 13 residues.